This T cell receptor beta chain was retrieved from a study of OX40 agonist ivuxolimab in advanced cancers. For the study at large: Patients were roughly 87% male with ages about 20 to 79, mean roughly 55. Among those treated, three patients had partial responses, one with hepatocellular carcinoma and two with cutaneous melanoma.

At baseline, cycle 4 day 1, and cycle 7 day 1, blood was sampled. General study points: The average count of expanded clones was higher among CD8+ T cells than among CD4+.

TCRdb's table, derived via immunoSEQ multiplex PCR, lists solely in-frame clones and lacks some. In the table there are around 100,000 clones, around 90% of which are singletons. CDR1 is LNHDA, CDR2 SQIVND, per germline (reference sequence). The CDR3 has 14 amino acids. With V trimmed by 6 bases and J by 5 bases, 4 bases remained unmatched. This clone was counted once. Its antigen is undetermined. The chain combines TRBV19 with TRBJ2-2; TRBD1 agrees at 9 bases. Sample: CD4+ or CD8+ T cells sorted from blood, taken in a trial of the OX40 agonist ivuxolimab. The clonotype originates from an adult with an advanced solid tumor such as melanoma, head and neck, liver or kidney cancer. The CDR3 nucleotides are TGTGCCAGTAGCCGGGACAGGGAGACCGGGGAGCTGTTTTTT. Translated: CASSRDRETGELFF. Complete variable domain (other parts from reference TRBV19 and TRBJ2-2): DGGITQSPKYLFRKEGQNVTLSCEQNLNHDAMYWYRQDPGQGLRLIYYSQIVNDFQKGDIAEGYSVSREKKESFPLTVTSAQKNPTAFYLCASSRDRETGELFFGEGSRLTVL.